The 27 T cell receptor beta chains listed next were all sequenced from one sample in a study of T cells in Graves' hyperthyroidism and ophthalmopathy. The source material, RNA transcripts, was used to amplify TCR beta CDR3 regions. HTBI primers were used for first-round RT-PCR of the TCR CDR3. TCRdb ran MiXCR on the multiplex PCR reads and lists one entry per CDR3 protein. The sample yields approximately 570,000 distinct CDR3 sequences, 20% seen once. Sequences were obtained from blood. These receptors were taken from a man aged 35 to 55 with Graves' ophthalmopathy.

This clonotype turned up a few times. The J gene is TRBJ1-1, the V gene TRBV30, with no clear D. The length of the CDR3 is 10 residues. Germline V gives CDR1 GTSNPN, CDR2 SVGIG (reference sequence). The germline V and J ends were trimmed by 7 bases and 11 bases, with 14 bases remaining between them. Here the CDR3 DNA reads TGTGCCTCGGGATTGGGGAGGGCTTTCTTT. Residues: CASGLGRAFF.

This clonotype has ten or more counts. The chain has TRBV30 and TRBJ2-1; D is unclear. This CDR3 comprises 14 residues. Germline CDR1 and CDR2: GTSNPN and SVGIG (reference sequence). V was clipped by 3 bases and J by 0 bases, with 9 bases between them. CDR3 loop: CAWRAISSYNEQFF. In DNA, the CDR3 is TGTGCCTGGAGGGCTATAAGCTCCTACAATGAGCAGTTCTTC.

This clonotype was recorded a few times. This sequence joins TRBV19 and TRBJ2-1, with TRBD2 matching 12 bases. The CDR3 runs 15 residues. V gave up 3 bases and J gave up 7 bases; unmatched junction bases: 4. CDR1 LNHDA and CDR2 SQIVND come from the germline V gene (reference sequence). CDR3 protein: CASSIALAGGNEQFF. CDR3 bases: TGTGCCAGTAGTATTGCACTAGCGGGAGGAAATGAGCAGTTCTTC.

This rearrangement joins TRBV6-2 or TRBV6-3 to TRBJ2-7; 8 nucleotides line up with TRBD2. After removal of 0 bases from V and 3 bases from J, the junction contained 7 bases not matched to a gene. The germline V gene has CDR1 MNHEY and CDR2 SVGEGT. The CDR3 runs to 16 residues. The CDR3 spells CASSYSAGARIYEQYF. CDR3 nucleotides: TGTGCCAGCAGTTACTCAGCGGGAGCCCGGATCTACGAGCAGTACTTC.

CDR3 amino acids: CASSSGTSGGIPAETQYF. In DNA form, the CDR3 reads TGCGCCAGCAGTTCCGGGACTAGCGGGGGAATACCGGCGGAGACCCAGTACTTC. The gene calls are TRBV5-1 and TRBJ2-5, with 14 bases lining up with TRBD2. This CDR3 spans 18 amino acids. J lost 5 bases, V lost 5 bases, and 14 bases had no gene match. Germline CDR1 SGHRS, CDR2 YFSETQ.

This clonotype was seen repeatedly, ten times or more. The chain uses TRBV27 and TRBJ2-1; the D gene is possibly TRBD2 (6 bases). The CDR3 spans 16 residues. Trimming pared 3 bases from V and 0 bases from J, leaving 12 bases between. Germline loops: CDR1 MNHEY, CDR2 SMNVEV (reference sequence). DNA of the CDR3: TGTGCCAGCAGTTTGATGGGGGGTAGCTCCTACAATGAGCAGTTCTTC. Residues: CASSLMGGSSYNEQFF.

This clonotype was seen a few times. The chain carries TRBV20-1 and TRBJ2-7; 10 positions match TRBD2. J lost 6 bases, V lost 0 bases, and 26 bases had no gene match. Looked up from germline, CDR1 is DFQATT and CDR2 is SNEGSKA (reference sequence). The CDR3 contains 21 residues. CDR3 bases: TGCAGTGCTAGAGATATGGGCCTAACTAGCGGGAAGCCCAGCCACGTAGTCGAGCAGTACTTC. It specifies CSARDMGLTSGKPSHVVEQYF.

This clonotype was seen at least ten times. The chain links TRBV11-3 to TRBJ2-1, with TRBD2 matching 8 bases. Germline V gene lookup returns CDR1 SGHNT and CDR2 YENEEA. V was clipped by 2 bases and J by 6 bases; unmatched bases: 6. This CDR3 has 15 residues. Written as DNA, the CDR3 is TGTGCCAGCAGCTTACGAGCGGGGGCGTTCAATGAGCAGTTCTTC. As protein: CASSLRAGAFNEQFF.

The sample holds many counts of this clonotype. The V gene is TRBV6-2 or TRBV6-3, the J gene TRBJ2-7; D is ambiguous. The ends were cut back, 0 bases at V and 6 bases at J, with 6 bases in the middle. The CDR3 runs 12 residues. Germline V gene lookup returns CDR1 MNHEY and CDR2 SVGEGT. In DNA form, the CDR3 reads TGTGCCAGCAGTTACTCCCACCGCGAGCAGTACTTC. Translation gives CASSYSHREQYF.

The table lists this clonotype with a few counts. The rearrangement uses TRBV20-1 and TRBJ2-7; 7 bases fit TRBD2. Looked up from germline, CDR1 is DFQATT and CDR2 is SNEGSKA (reference sequence). The CDR3 has 14 residues. J was trimmed by 2 bases and V by 5 bases; bases with no gene match: 9. CDR3 nucleotides: TGCAGTGCTGAAATGGCGGGAGCGGCCTACGAGCAGTACTTC. This sequence encodes CSAEMAGAAYEQYF.

This clonotype was counted many times. The chain carries TRBV12-3 or TRBV12-4 and TRBJ2-7, with D perhaps TRBD2 (5 bases). V gave up 4 bases and J gave up 0 bases, with 13 bases separating them. This CDR3 is built from 15 residues. The DNA for the CDR3 is TGTGCCAGCAGTTCCAGACTGGGGAGCTCCTACGAGCAGTACTTC. Protein sequence: CASSSRLGSSYEQYF.

This clonotype was detected ten times or more. The chain is built from TRBV27 and TRBJ2-6; 7 bases map to TRBD1. This CDR3 comprises 15 residues. Germline-derived CDR1 and CDR2 are MNHEY and SMNVEV (reference sequence). The V and J ends lost 6 bases and 4 bases, in that order; junction bases with no gene match: 6. The CDR3 nucleotides are TGTGCCAGCAGCTACAGGGGTCCCGGGGCCAACGTCCTGACTTTC. This sequence encodes CASSYRGPGANVLTF.

This clonotype showed up just a few times. This chain links TRBV5-1 with TRBJ2-1, with unresolved D. Germline CDR1 SGHRS, CDR2 YFSETQ. Trimming shortened V by 0 bases and J by 7 bases, and 8 bases separated the two germline ends. The CDR3 loop spans 13 amino acids. CDR3 sequence reads: CASSLASSNEQFF. The CDR3 nucleotides are TGCGCCAGCAGCTTGGCCTCGTCTAATGAGCAGTTCTTC.

This clonotype turned up a few times. Since the CDR3 does not end with the conserved phenylalanine or tryptophan, this likely comes from a read error. The V and J genes are TRBV7-3 and TRBJ2-7, with D possibly matching TRBD2 (5 bases). Germline V gene lookup returns CDR1 SGHTA and CDR2 FQGTGA. CDR3 length equals 15 residues. Trimming shortened V by 2 bases and J by 0 bases, and 11 bases separated the two germline ends. CDR3 sequence: CASSLSPGSSYEQYL. The CDR3 DNA is TGTGCCAGCAGCTTATCGCCGGGAAGCTCCTACGAGCAGTACCTC.

This clonotype was seen repeatedly, ten times or more. The V call is TRBV6-2 or TRBV6-3, the J call TRBJ2-7; 10 bases align to TRBD1. CDR1 MNHEY and CDR2 SVGEGT come from the germline V gene. The V gene end was trimmed by 8 bases and the J gene end by 2 bases; junction bases not matched to a gene: 15. This CDR3 has 17 residues. The CDR3 DNA is TGTGCCAGCCAAGAGACAGGGGGCGCTTCCATACCCTACGAGCAGTACTTC. It yields the protein CASQETGGASIPYEQYF.

V is TRBV5-1 and J is TRBJ1-5; D is uncertain. The CDR3 is 15 amino acids. The ends were cut back, 1 base at V and 7 bases at J, with 15 bases in the middle. Germline V lookup: CDR1 SGHRS, CDR2 YFSETQ. The CDR3 loop reads CASSLLPGTDQPQHF. CDR3 nucleotide sequence: TGCGCCAGCAGCTTGCTGCCAGGCACGGACCAGCCCCAGCATTTT. The full variable domain, with the rest looked up from reference TRBV5-1 and TRBJ1-5, is KAGVTQTPRYLIKTRGQQVTLSCSPISGHRSVSWYQQTPGQGLQFLFEYFSETQRNKGNFPGRFSGRQFSNSRSEMNVSTLELGDSALYLCASSLLPGTDQPQHFGDGTRLSIL.

This clonotype has a count of ten or more. The V and J genes are TRBV10-3 and TRBJ1-2; perhaps TRBD1 as D (6 bases). In germline, CDR1 is ENHRY, CDR2 SYGVKD. The CDR3 loop spans 14 amino acids. V was trimmed by 4 bases and J by 3 bases, leaving 12 bases between them. The CDR3 DNA reads TGTGCCATCAGTGCCGGACAGCTCTACTATGGCTACACCTTC. Its protein product is CAISAGQLYYGYTF.

This clonotype was detected ten times or more. The chain couples TRBV12-3 or TRBV12-4 to TRBJ2-3, with a possible D match to TRBD2 (5 bases). The CDR3 has 12 residues. The ends were cut back, 6 bases at V and 7 bases at J, with 11 bases in the middle. The DNA for the CDR3 is TGTGCCAGCAGCTTACTAGTTAATACGCAGTATTTT. Residues: CASSLLVNTQYF.

This clonotype was recorded at least ten times. The chain carries TRBV2 and TRBJ2-2; 14 bases match TRBD2. Germline-derived CDR1 and CDR2 are SNHLY and FYNNEI. Trimming at V came to 6 bases and at J to 4 bases, leaving 4 bases not matched to a gene. The CDR3 totals 16 residues. CDR3 residues: CASSGTSGGVTGELFF. In nucleotides, the CDR3 is TGTGCCAGCAGCGGGACTAGCGGGGGAGTCACCGGGGAGCTGTTTTTT.

J is TRBJ2-7 and V is TRBV27; D gene ambiguous. Per germline, CDR1 MNHEY and CDR2 SMNVEV (reference sequence). The CDR3 loop spans 13 amino acids. V gave up 2 bases and J gave up 3 bases, with 8 bases separating them. The CDR3 region is CASSLAEYYEQYF. The CDR3 nucleotides are TGTGCCAGCAGTTTAGCAGAATACTACGAGCAGTACTTC.

This clonotype was seen many times. The chain is built from TRBV27 and TRBJ1-6, with TRBD1 as a possible D gene (5 bases). The germline V gene encodes CDR1 MNHEY and CDR2 SMNVEV (reference sequence). The CDR3 runs to 16 residues. Trimming removed 6 bases at V and 8 bases at J, with 20 bases between. As DNA, the CDR3 is TGTGCCAGCAGAGAGCTCCGGGACGCATGGTATTCACCCCTCCACTTT. Translating it yields CASRELRDAWYSPLHF.

This clonotype has a count of ten or more. This chain uses TRBV11-2 with TRBJ2-1, with 7 bases lining up with TRBD1. The CDR3 is 17 residues long. The J segment lost 0 bases and the V segment lost 1 base, leaving 6 bases of the junction unmatched. CDR1 is SGHAT, CDR2 FQNNGV, per germline. CDR3 region: CASSLAFAGGSYNEQFF. In nucleotides, the CDR3 is TGTGCCAGCAGCTTAGCTTTCGCAGGGGGCTCCTACAATGAGCAGTTCTTC.

This clonotype was counted many times. The chain recombines TRBV20-1 with TRBJ2-3; 11 bases fit TRBD2. Germline values: CDR1 DFQATT, CDR2 SNEGSKA (reference sequence). The trim removed 4 bases at V and 2 bases at J, leaving 5 bases unmatched. CDR3 size: 15 residues. The CDR3 nucleotides read TGCAGTGCTACTGGACTAGCGGGTTCCACAGATACGCAGTATTTT. Residues: CSATGLAGSTDTQYF.

This clonotype has a handful of counts. The V and J genes are TRBV20-1 and TRBJ2-1; D is uncertain. The V and J ends lost 6 bases and 7 bases respectively, with 19 bases between them. This CDR3 spans 14 amino acids. The germline gives CDR1 DFQATT, CDR2 SNEGSKA (reference sequence). CDR3: CSAAAGRRANEQFF. The CDR3 DNA reads TGCAGTGCCGCAGCCGGACGCCGGGCAAATGAGCAGTTCTTC.

This chain links TRBV7-9 with TRBJ1-2; 11 nucleotides match TRBD1. The CDR3 has 14 amino acids. Germline CDR1 and CDR2: SEHNR and FQNEAQ (reference sequence). V gave up 4 bases and J gave up 7 bases; unmatched junction bases: 5. CDR3 nucleotide sequence: TGTGCCAGCAGCTCAGGACAGGGGGCAAGTGGCTACACCTTC. The encoded protein is CASSSGQGASGYTF.

This sequence joins TRBV7-2 and TRBJ2-2; D unclear. There are 13 residues in the CDR3. V lost 9 bases and J 4 bases, leaving 12 bases between the germline ends. The germline V gene has CDR1 SGHTA and CDR2 FQGNSA. The CDR3, as DNA: TGTGCCAGTCGGGCCCTGAGCACCGGGGAGCTGTTTTTT. It is translated as CASRALSTGELFF.

This clonotype turned up a few times. This chain connects TRBV7-2 to TRBJ1-5, with a possible D match to TRBD1 (6 bases). The CDR3 covers 15 residues. The germline V and J ends were trimmed by 3 bases and 3 bases, with 12 bases remaining between them. Germline CDR1 and CDR2: SGHTA and FQGNSA. The CDR3 is CASSFSGEVNQPQHF. The CDR3 DNA reads TGTGCCAGCAGCTTTTCAGGGGAGGTCAATCAGCCCCAGCATTTT.